Listed here is a single T cell receptor (beta chain). This clonotype was detected ten times or more. The clone's antigen remains unknown. Base quality data are lacking; no much larger clone is found one base away. The sample belongs to a study of regulatory T cells in long-lasting Graves disease (dated by TCRdb to about 2021). As for the study more broadly: In the newly diagnosed Graves' disease group, patients had been taking antithyroid drugs for less than 3 months. Persistent Graves' disease patients were compared with newly diagnosed Graves' disease patients by peripheral blood TCR sequencing and RNA sequencing. A total of roughly 33 samples were covered by TCR sequencing, comprising approximately 13 persistent and 20 or so newly diagnosed Graves' disease patients. The study was conducted in China and was registered as a clinical trial. Broad study findings and their caveats: Only peripheral blood was studied, because thyroid tissue, the primary lesion, was inaccessible. Patients with persistent disease shared more public clonotypes (over 2,500) than newly diagnosed patients did (more than 900). Only the TCR beta chain was sequenced and analyzed. The small sample size was acknowledged by the authors as a limitation that may reduce accuracy. Preferential use of TRBV28, TRBJ1-2 and TRBJ2-5 was observed in persistent disease, whereas TRBV20-1 and TRBJ2-1 were favored in newly diagnosed disease. Compared with newly diagnosed patients, patients with persistent Graves' disease had lower TCR Shannon entropy and fewer highly expanded clones, which suggests clonal expansion.

The library came from multiplex PCR. TCRdb records Illumina HiSeq 4000 as the sequencer. iRepertoire HTBI primers and Arm-PCR amplification of CDR3 regions were used to construct TCR beta libraries. PCR products were gel purified before sequencing. The study's own analysis went as follows. Across samples, approximately 68 TRBV and 13 to 15 TRBJ segments were identified and used for gene usage analysis of CDR3 amino acid clonotypes. COPE and FqMerger were used to merge filtered high-quality paired reads into contigs. Contigs were aligned with BLAST to IMGT TRBV, TRBD and TRBJ reference genes, and CDR3 was defined per IMGT. Highly expanded clones were defined as clonotypes with a frequency above 0.1%. Repertoire diversity was measured by Shannon entropy, and V-J evenness by the Gini coefficient. A clonotype found in more than one individual was treated as public. The public reads were quality trimmed at Q25 with fastp and then assembled into clones with MiXCR by TCRdb, keeping productive beta chains. CDR3 protein sequences are deduplicated, and each keeps its most common genes and DNA. The V and J calls and clone size are TCRdb's, not the authors'. This sample is represented by over 400,000 distinct CDR3 sequences; approximately 15% of them were singletons. Of the sample, under 20% falls within the top ten clones.

The sample's time point label is to be understood as: newly diagnosed GD, antithyroid drugs for less than 3 months. RNA was extracted from PBMCs in TRIzol for both TCR sequencing and RNA sequencing. Graves' disease was diagnosed according to American Thyroid Association guidelines. The patients came from an endocrinology department in Xi'an, China. Each patient gave about 9.1 milliliters of peripheral blood, collected in an EDTA anticoagulant tube. PBMCs were isolated by Ficoll Paque Plus density gradient separation without further T cell sorting. RNA quality was checked with an Agilent 2100 Bioanalyzer and agarose gel, and concentration with a NanoDrop 2000. The CDR3 starts with the cysteine, ends with the phenylalanine, and has 13 residues. Left in the record is the CDR3 DNA by itself, 39 bases read in frame from the first base. CDR1 and CDR2 (SGHTA, FQGNSA) derive from the germline V gene. Between the V and J ends, shortened by 7 bases and 2 bases respectively, the junction contains 10 bases.

The sample was also linked to a second study, of T cells in Graves' hyperthyroidism and ophthalmopathy. According to the second study: A patient counted as having stable Graves' hyperthyroidism if no progression to ophthalmopathy occurred over 18 months of follow-up. Hyperthyroidism patients were newly diagnosed, with disease duration under 2 months, and aged 18 to 65 years. The study excluded patients with uncontrolled infections, other autoimmune diseases, pregnancy or lactation. Diagnoses were established on the basis of clinical symptoms, serum thyroxine and TRAb, thyroid ultrasound, and orbital computed tomography. The TCR CDR3 was subjected to a first round of RT-PCR using the HTBI primer set and the Qiagen OneStep RT-PCR kit. Most expanded thyroid clonotypes (frequency above 0.001) were also detected in blood, suggesting blood repertoires may reflect thyroid immune responses. A model built on a 13 V-J signature distinguished ophthalmopathy from stable hyperthyroidism, reaching about 88% sensitivity and about 81% specificity in cross-validation and 80%/75% in testing. In validation, progression to ophthalmopathy was predicted by the model with nearly 71% sensitivity and around 75% specificity, a median of approximately 6.5 months before onset. A discovery cohort of around 100 patients, about 43 with Graves' ophthalmopathy and about 60 with stable Graves' hyperthyroidism, was used to find distinguishing TCR V-J signatures. Whether ophthalmopathy could be predicted prospectively was tested in an independent validation cohort made up of fewer than 20 hyperthyroidism patients plus 17 patients who later progressed to ophthalmopathy. The approximately 100 discovery patients were divided at random into training and test sets in a 7:3 ratio. The study also compared thyroid tissue and blood T-cell repertoires from 5 to 7 Graves' hyperthyroidism patients. After blood sampling, hyperthyroidism patients were treated with methimazole at a starting dose of 30 mg daily, and ophthalmopathy patients were treated with high-dose intravenous methylprednisolone. A second multiplex PCR round built the libraries, followed by size selection and purification. The libraries were sequenced on an Illumina HiSeq2000 using paired-end 100 bp reads. Raw data were processed with SOAPnuke, discarding reads with adapters, uncalled bases, mean Phred below 15, or no exact constant-primer or identifier match. COPE v1.2.5 was used to merge the high-quality paired reads, and each unique nucleotide sequence was defined as a clonotype. MiTCR v1.1 was used to align clonotypes to the IMGT TRBV, TRBD and TRBJ reference segments. The analysis included only V-J combinations with a frequency above 0.0001, which together covered about 99% of the repertoires. A TCS score was defined as the ratio of F50 (clonal expansion) to E x V (chaos), with BLOSUM62-based TCRdist applied between CDR3 peptides within each V-J. Welch's t-statistics and random forest reduced just over 500 V-J features to roughly 13, which were used in a naive Bayes classifier (R e1071). No statistical method was used to set the sample size in advance, and investigators knew the group allocation. The paper reports TCR Vbeta CDR3 sequencing of some 140 peripheral blood samples: fewer than 50 ophthalmopathy, over 70 hyperthyroidism and some 17 progressor patients.

The chain is encoded by TRBV7-2 joined to TRBJ2-3; the D gene identity is not certain. This clonotype originated in a woman in her forties or fifties with Graves disease. Donor details come from another sample of the same person, matched by shared clones. The input for sequencing was peripheral blood mononuclear cells (PBMCs), taken at new diagnosis, from a patient treated with antithyroid drugs. The CDR3 protein is CASNIRPTDTQYF. The bases read TGTGCCAGCAACATAAGGCCCACAGATACGCAGTATTTT.